This entry describes one T cell receptor beta chain. This clone was observed a handful of times. The antigen it recognizes is unknown. Per-base qualities were not stored, and no clone one base away is much larger. The CDR3 regions of human TCRbeta chains were analyzed by immunosequencing. Per the authors' processing: TCRs in the repertoires were compared against a reference library of SARS-CoV-2-specific TCRs that had been generated with the MIRA antigen-specificity platform. Breadth was defined as the fraction of unique TCRs that were SARS-CoV-2-associated, and depth was defined as the fraction of total T cells that were SARS-CoV-2-associated. Each spike-specific TCR was assigned to its reactive spike region and to a CD4 or CD8 class using the MIRA data. Log10-transformed breadth and depth values were compared by one-way ANOVA with Sidak's multiple comparisons tests. Sourced from immuneACCESS, this table was stored by TCRdb with only in-frame sequences that have V and J called. A share of the clones is absent; for the studies checked, an unresolved V gene accounts for under half, and the remainder has no known explanation. Clone size and V and J calls were adopted from that table, with D and trimming inferred from the DNA. This sample is represented by about 150,000 clones; roughly nine tenths of them were singletons. The leading ten clones occupy 5.5% to 8% of the sample.

The sample comes from a study of T cell responses to AZD1222 COVID-19 vaccine (dated by TCRdb to about 2021). General notes on the study: TCR sequencing covered more than 230 trial participants: 200 to 220 given two doses of AZD1222 and about 26 given two doses of MenACWY control vaccine. Trial participants were enrolled by age into subgroups of 18-55, 56-69 and 70-plus years, and roughly 150, 30 and 60 TCR-sequenced participants, respectively, were included in these subgroups. On the study overall, not on this receptor specifically: Most participants were white British and females outnumbered males, and the authors suggested that clonal diversity may have been underestimated. Vaccine-associated CD4 TCRs spanned the whole spike protein, with dominant responses in regions 160-218 and 743-854. A significant rise in spike-specific TCR breadth and depth was observed after two AZD1222 doses relative to day 0 and relative to MenACWY recipients. In the small 56-69-year group, the increase in depth fell short of significance, most likely because of low power. Conclusions about previously exposed vaccinees were limited because only six or seven AZD1222 recipients were SARS-CoV-2 seropositive at baseline. Because no day 14 peak-response samples were available, the repertoires could be characterized only after the peak T cell response. Nearly half of unique spike-specific TCRs reportedly recognized epitopes outside regions mutated in the B.1.351 and B.1.1.7 variants.

This specimen's time point label, per the study, means: sample from adult after SARS-CoV-2 infection, after symptom onset. Two convalescent COVID-19 patients, sampled after symptom onset from adults with prior SARS-CoV-2 infection, were also TCR-sequenced for comparison. The CDR3, from cysteine to phenylalanine, totals 15 residues. Of the read, only the CDR3 DNA is kept; its 45 bases are in frame from base 1. The germline V end is reduced by 4 bases and the J end by 4 bases; junction bases left unmatched: 6. CDR1 is given as SGHNT and CDR2 as YYREEE, both from the germline V gene (reference sequence).

The material sequenced was peripheral blood, taken after recovery from COVID-19. The source is an adult who had recovered from COVID-19. The rearrangement combines TRBV5-4 with TRBJ1-4; 8 junctional bases match TRBD1. The CDR3 protein sequence reads: CASSLDRGHNEKLFF. The nucleotide sequence is given as TGTGCCAGCAGCCTCGACAGGGGCCATAATGAAAAACTGTTTTTT. With the portions outside the CDR3 filled from the reference TRBV5-4 and TRBJ1-4 genes, the complete variable region becomes ETGVTQSPTHLIKTRGQQVTLRCSSQSGHNTVSWYQQALGQGPQFIFQYYREEENGRGNFPPRFSGLQFPNYSSELNVNALELDDSALYLCASSLDRGHNEKLFFGSGTQLSVL.